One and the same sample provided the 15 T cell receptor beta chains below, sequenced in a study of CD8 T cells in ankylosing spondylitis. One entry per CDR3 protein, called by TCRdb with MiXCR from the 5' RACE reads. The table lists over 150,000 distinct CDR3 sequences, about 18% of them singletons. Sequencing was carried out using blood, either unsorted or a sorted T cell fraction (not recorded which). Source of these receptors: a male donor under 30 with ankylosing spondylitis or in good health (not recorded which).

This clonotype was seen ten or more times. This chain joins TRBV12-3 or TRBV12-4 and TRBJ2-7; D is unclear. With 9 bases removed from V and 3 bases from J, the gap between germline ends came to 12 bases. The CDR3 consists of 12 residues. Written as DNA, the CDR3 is TGTGCCAGTGCGGAGAATTTCTACGAGCAGTACTTC. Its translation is CASAENFYEQYF.

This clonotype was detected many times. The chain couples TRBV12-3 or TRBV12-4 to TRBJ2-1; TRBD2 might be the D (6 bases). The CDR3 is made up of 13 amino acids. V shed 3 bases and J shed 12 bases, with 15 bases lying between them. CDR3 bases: TGTGCCAGCAGTTTGGGGGGTGGCCCGGTGCAGTTCTTC. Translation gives CASSLGGGPVQFF.

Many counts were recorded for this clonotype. CDR3 loop: CASTLTRGNEQFF. The DNA of the CDR3 is TGTGCCAGCACGTTGACCCGAGGTAATGAGCAGTTCTTC. V and J are TRBV12-3 or TRBV12-4 and TRBJ2-1; D ambiguous. This CDR3 is built from 13 residues. Trimming left V 7 bases short and J 7 bases short, with 14 bases between.

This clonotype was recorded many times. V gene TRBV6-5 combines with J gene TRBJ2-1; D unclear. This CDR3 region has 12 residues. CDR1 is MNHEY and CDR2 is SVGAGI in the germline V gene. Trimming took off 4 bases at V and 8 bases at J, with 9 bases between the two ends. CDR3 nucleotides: TGTGCCAGCAGTTGGCTGGGCGATGAGCAGTTCTTC. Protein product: CASSWLGDEQFF.

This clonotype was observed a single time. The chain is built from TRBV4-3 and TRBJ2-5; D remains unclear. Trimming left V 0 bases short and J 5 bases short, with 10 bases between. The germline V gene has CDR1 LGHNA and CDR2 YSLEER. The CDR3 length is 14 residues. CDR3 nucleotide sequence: TGCGCCAGCAGCCAAGACCGTAGGGTGGAGACCCAGTACTTC. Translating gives CASSQDRRVETQYF.

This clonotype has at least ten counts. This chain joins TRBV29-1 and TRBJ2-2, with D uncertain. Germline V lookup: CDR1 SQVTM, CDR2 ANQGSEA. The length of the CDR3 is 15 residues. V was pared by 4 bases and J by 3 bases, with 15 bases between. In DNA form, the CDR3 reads TGCAGCGTTGCCGGGTCCGAATGGGACACCGGGGAGCTGTTTTTT. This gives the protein CSVAGSEWDTGELFF.

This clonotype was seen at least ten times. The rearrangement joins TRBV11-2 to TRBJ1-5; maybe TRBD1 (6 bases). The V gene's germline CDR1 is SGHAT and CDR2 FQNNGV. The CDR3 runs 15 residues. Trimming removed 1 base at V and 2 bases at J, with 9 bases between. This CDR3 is CASSLVAGGNQPQHF. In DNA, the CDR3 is TGTGCCAGCAGCTTAGTGGCAGGGGGCAATCAGCCCCAGCATTTT.

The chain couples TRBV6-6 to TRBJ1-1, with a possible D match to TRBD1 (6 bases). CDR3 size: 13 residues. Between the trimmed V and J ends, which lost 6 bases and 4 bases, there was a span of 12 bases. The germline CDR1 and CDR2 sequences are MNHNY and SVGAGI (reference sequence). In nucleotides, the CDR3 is TGTGCCAGCAGCGATACAGGGTTCACTGAAGCTTTCTTT. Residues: CASSDTGFTEAFF.

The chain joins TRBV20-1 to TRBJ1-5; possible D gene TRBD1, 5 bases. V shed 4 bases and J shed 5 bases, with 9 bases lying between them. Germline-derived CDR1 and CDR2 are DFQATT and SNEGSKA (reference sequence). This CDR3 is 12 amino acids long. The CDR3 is CSANRRDQPQHF. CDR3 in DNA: TGCAGTGCTAACAGGAGAGATCAGCCCCAGCATTTT.

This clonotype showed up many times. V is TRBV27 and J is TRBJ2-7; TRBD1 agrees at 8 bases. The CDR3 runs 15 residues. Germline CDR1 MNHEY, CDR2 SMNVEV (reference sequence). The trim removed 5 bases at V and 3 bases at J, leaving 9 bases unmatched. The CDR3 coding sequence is TGTGCCAGCAGTCTGACAGGGGCACTCCTCTACGAGCAGTACGTC. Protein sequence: CASSLTGALLYEQYV.

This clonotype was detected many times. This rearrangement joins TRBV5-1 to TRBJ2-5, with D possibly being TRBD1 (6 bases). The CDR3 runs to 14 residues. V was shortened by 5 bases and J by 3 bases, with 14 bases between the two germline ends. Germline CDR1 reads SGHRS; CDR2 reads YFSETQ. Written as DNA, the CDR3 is TGCGCCAGCAGTTACGACAGGTTTAAAGAGACCCAGTACTTC. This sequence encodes CASSYDRFKETQYF. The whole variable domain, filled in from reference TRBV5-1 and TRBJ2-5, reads KAGVTQTPRYLIKTRGQQVTLSCSPISGHRSVSWYQQTPGQGLQFLFEYFSETQRNKGNFPGRFSGRQFSNSRSEMNVSTLELGDSALYLCASSYDRFKETQYFGPGTRLLVL.

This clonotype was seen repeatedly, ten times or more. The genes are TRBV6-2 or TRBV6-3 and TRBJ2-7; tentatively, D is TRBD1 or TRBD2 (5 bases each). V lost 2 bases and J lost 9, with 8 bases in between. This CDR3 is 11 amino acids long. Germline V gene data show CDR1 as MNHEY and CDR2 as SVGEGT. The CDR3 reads CASSYAGRQYV. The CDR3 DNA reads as TGTGCCAGCAGTTACGCAGGGAGGCAGTACGTC.

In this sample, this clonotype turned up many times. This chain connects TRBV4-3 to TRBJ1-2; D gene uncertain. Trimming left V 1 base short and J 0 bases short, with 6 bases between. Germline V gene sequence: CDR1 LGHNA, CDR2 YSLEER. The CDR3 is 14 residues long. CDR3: CASSQGGTNYGYTF. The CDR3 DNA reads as TGCGCCAGCAGCCAAGGCGGTACTAACTATGGCTACACCTTC.

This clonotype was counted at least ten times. The DNA of the CDR3 is TGTGCCAGCAGCTTACCCCTCGCTAGCGGTCGCTCCTACAATGAGCAGTTCTTC. Amino acids: CASSLPLASGRSYNEQFF. This sequence joins TRBV7-3 and TRBJ2-1; 7 bases line up with TRBD2. The ends lost 2 bases at V and 0 bases at J; junction bases unmatched: 10. CDR3 size: 18 residues. Germline V gene lookup returns CDR1 SGHTA and CDR2 FQGTGA.

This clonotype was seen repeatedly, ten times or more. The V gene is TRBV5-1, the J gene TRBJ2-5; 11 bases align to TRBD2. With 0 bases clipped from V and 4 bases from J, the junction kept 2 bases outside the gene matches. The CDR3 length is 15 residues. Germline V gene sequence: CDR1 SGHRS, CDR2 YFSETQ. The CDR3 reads CASSLGLAGGETQYF. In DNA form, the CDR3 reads TGCGCCAGCAGCTTGGGTCTAGCGGGAGGAGAGACCCAGTACTTC.